These 24 T cell receptor beta chains came from one sample sequenced in a study of blood T cell repertoires in COVID-19. Method: immunoSEQ multiplex PCR; TCRdb's copy keeps in-frame clones and lacks some. The sample lists approximately 250,000 clones, approximately 87% occurring once. Input material: peripheral blood. The receptors were sampled from a human donor in a cohort sampled during active COVID-19.

V usage is TRBV28 and J usage is TRBJ1-3; no clear D. The V gene's germline CDR1 is MDHEN and CDR2 SYDVKM. The CDR3 spans 16 residues. Trimming stripped 3 bases from V and 4 bases from J, with 16 bases between. The CDR3 here is CASSFPEGMGGNTIYF. The CDR3 DNA sequence: TGTGCCAGCAGTTTTCCGGAGGGTATGGGAGGAAACACCATATATTTT.

As DNA, the CDR3 is TGTGCCAGTAGTACGCTCGACAGGGGGCGTAGACAGCCCCAGCATTTT. Protein product: CASSTLDRGRRQPQHF. The rearrangement uses TRBV19 and TRBJ1-5, with 10 bases matching TRBD1. CDR3 length: 16 amino acids. CDR1 is LNHDA and CDR2 is SQIVND in the germline V gene (reference sequence). Trimming cost V 4 bases and J 7 bases; bases outside gene matches: 10.

In this sample, this clone turned up a few times. The chain employs TRBV19 and TRBJ1-5, with D maybe TRBD1 (6 bases). The CDR3 runs to 15 residues. Trimming removed 7 bases at V and 6 bases at J, with 19 bases between. CDR1 and CDR2 from the germline V gene are LNHDA and SQIVND (reference sequence). The DNA for the CDR3 is TGTGCCAGTACCTTGAATGGACAGATCGGTCAGCCCCAGCATTTT. This sequence encodes CASTLNGQIGQPQHF.

The DNA for the CDR3 is TGTGCCAGCAGCTTAAGGGGGACGGGTAATGAAAAACTGTTTTTT. Amino acids: CASSLRGTGNEKLFF. V usage is TRBV7-2 and J usage is TRBJ1-4; possible D gene TRBD1, 6 bases. The CDR3 is 15 amino acids. The V gene's germline CDR1 is SGHTA and CDR2 FQGNSA. Trimming stripped 2 bases from V and 4 bases from J, with 11 bases between.

Only a few counts were recorded for this clone. The gene calls are TRBV11-2 and TRBJ2-1; 7 bases fit TRBD2. After removal of 5 bases from V and 8 bases from J, the junction contained 12 bases not matched to a gene. The CDR3 is 15 residues long. Germline CDR1 SGHAT, CDR2 FQNNGV. The chain's CDR3 is CASSRGRGSMHEQFF. The DNA of the CDR3 is TGTGCCAGCAGCCGCGGCCGCGGGAGTATGCATGAGCAGTTCTTC.

This clone was recorded only once. The chain carries TRBV4-1 and TRBJ1-1; D perhaps matches TRBD1 (5 bases). The germline gives CDR1 MGHRA, CDR2 YSYEKL. The V and J ends lost 0 bases and 5 bases respectively, with 13 bases between them. The CDR3 has 15 residues. The CDR3 region is CASSQDFQAGTEAFF. CDR3 nucleotides: TGCGCCAGCAGCCAAGATTTCCAGGCAGGGACTGAAGCTTTCTTT.

The chain combines TRBV27 with TRBJ1-3; TRBD1 might be the D (5 bases). CDR1 MNHEY and CDR2 SMNVEV come from the germline V gene (reference sequence). The V end was cut by 6 bases, the J end by 1 base, with 10 bases between. This CDR3 is built from 14 residues. The CDR3 loop is CASRPGGSGNTIYF. DNA of the CDR3: TGTGCCAGCAGACCCGGGGGGTCTGGAAACACCATATATTTT.

The chain combines TRBV6-1 with TRBJ1-1; the match to TRBD1 covers 7 bases. Looked up from germline, CDR1 is MNHNS and CDR2 is SASEGT. Trimming took 3 bases from V and 11 from J; bases not matched to a gene: 12. The CDR3 has 14 residues. CDR3 in DNA: TGTGCCAGCAGTGACACGGGACAGCCTCTGAGGGCTTTCTTT. It encodes CASSDTGQPLRAFF.

The chain employs TRBV9 and TRBJ2-3; D is perhaps TRBD2 (6 bases). The V gene's germline CDR1 is SGDLS and CDR2 YYNGEE. V was trimmed by 3 bases and J by 0 bases, leaving 14 bases between them. This CDR3 is 16 amino acids long. CDR3 DNA: TGTGCCAGCAGCGCCGGACCGGGACTTAGCACAGATACGCAGTATTTT. Its protein product is CASSAGPGLSTDTQYF.

The chain recombines TRBV27 with TRBJ2-1; TRBD2 agrees at 13 bases. Germline V gives CDR1 MNHEY, CDR2 SMNVEV (reference sequence). CDR3 size: 15 residues. The V segment lost 0 bases and the J segment 11 bases; nucleotides outside the gene matches: 4. The CDR3 loop is CASSLSGTSGKQQFF. The DNA for the CDR3 is TGTGCCAGCAGTTTATCGGGGACTAGCGGGAAACAGCAGTTCTTC.

The chain couples TRBV29-1 to TRBJ2-7; TRBD2 matches 9 bases. This CDR3 is 15 amino acids long. CDR1 SQVTM and CDR2 ANQGSEA come from the germline V gene. Trimming at V came to 6 bases and at J to 2 bases, leaving 11 bases not matched to a gene. This CDR3 reads CSVVGLAKGPYEQYF. The CDR3 bases are TGCAGCGTAGTGGGACTAGCTAAGGGTCCCTACGAGCAGTACTTC.

This clone was observed a single time. The chain employs TRBV5-8 and TRBJ1-2; D not resolved. The CDR3 length is 14 residues. Germline CDR1 is SGHTS and CDR2 is YDEGEE. V was clipped by 0 bases and J by 5 bases, with 11 bases between them. This chain's CDR3 is CASSLGAVMYGYTF. The CDR3 region has the DNA TGTGCCAGCAGCTTGGGGGCAGTGATGTATGGCTACACCTTC.

This sequence joins TRBV28 and TRBJ1-5; 8 nucleotides align to TRBD1. The trim removed 6 bases at V and 0 bases at J, leaving 4 bases unmatched. The CDR3 consists of 15 residues. CDR1 is MDHEN, CDR2 SYDVKM, per germline. The CDR3 loop is CASRPGGASNQPQHF. The DNA of the CDR3 is TGTGCCAGCAGGCCAGGGGGCGCTAGCAATCAGCCCCAGCATTTT.

The chain's CDR3 is CASSPTSGYSVGNTIYF. CDR3 DNA sequence: TGTGCCAGTAGTCCGACCTCAGGGTACAGTGTTGGAAACACCATATATTTT. This rearrangement joins TRBV19 to TRBJ1-3, with D perhaps matching TRBD1 (5 bases). Deletions cut 5 bases from V and 3 bases from J, with 20 bases between. Germline values: CDR1 LNHDA, CDR2 SQIVND (reference sequence). The length of the CDR3 is 17 residues.

The J gene is TRBJ2-3, the V gene TRBV5-4; the match to TRBD1 covers 7 bases. The CDR3 spans 15 residues. Losses at the gene ends were 4 bases for V and 2 bases for J; bases not matched to a gene: 7. CDR1 is SGHNT and CDR2 is YYREEE in the germline V gene (reference sequence). The CDR3: CASSPSGTVTDTQYF. The CDR3 DNA is TGTGCCAGCAGCCCCTCCGGGACAGTCACAGATACGCAGTATTTT. The full variable domain, in which reference TRBV5-4 and TRBJ2-3 provide the parts outside the CDR3, is ETGVTQSPTHLIKTRGQQVTLRCSSQSGHNTVSWYQQALGQGPQFIFQYYREEENGRGNFPPRFSGLQFPNYSSELNVNALELDDSALYLCASSPSGTVTDTQYFGPGTRLTVL.

The genes are TRBV27 and TRBJ1-5; D remains unclear. Germline V gene data show CDR1 as MNHEY and CDR2 as SMNVEV (reference sequence). Trimming cost V 3 bases and J 2 bases, with 8 bases left between them. The CDR3 contains 14 residues. The CDR3 protein is CASSLDAGNQPQHF. In nucleotides, the CDR3 is TGTGCCAGCAGTTTGGATGCGGGCAATCAGCCCCAGCATTTT.

This chain connects TRBV15 to TRBJ2-5; 10 bases line up with TRBD1. This CDR3 has 15 residues. The V segment lost 1 base and the J segment 3 bases; nucleotides outside the gene matches: 2. Germline V CDR1 and CDR2: LNHNV, YYDKDF (reference sequence). The CDR3 coding sequence is TGTGCCACCAGCAGAGCGGGACAGGGGAAAGAGACCCAGTACTTC. It specifies CATSRAGQGKETQYF.

The V and J genes are TRBV19 and TRBJ1-3, with D hard to call. V lost 6 bases to trimming and J lost 2 bases, with 11 bases between them. The CDR3 is 14 residues long. CDR1 is LNHDA and CDR2 is SQIVND in the germline V gene (reference sequence). CDR3 loop: CASRGRYPGNTIYF. The CDR3 bases are TGTGCCAGTAGGGGGAGATACCCTGGAAACACCATATATTTT.

The gene calls are TRBV6-5 and TRBJ1-2; 8 bases agree with TRBD1. CDR3 length: 16 amino acids. Losses at the gene ends were 2 bases for V and 4 bases for J; bases not matched to a gene: 9. CDR1 is MNHEY, CDR2 SVGAGI, per germline. The CDR3 coding sequence is TGTGCCAGCAGTTACGACGTAACAGGGGGTATCTATGGCTACACCTTC. Its translation is CASSYDVTGGIYGYTF.

The count of this clone is one. The chain combines TRBV27 with TRBJ1-2; tentatively, D is TRBD1 (6 bases). CDR1 MNHEY and CDR2 SMNVEV come from the germline V gene (reference sequence). Trimming left V 4 bases short and J 5 bases short, with 11 bases between. The CDR3 is made up of 13 amino acids. CDR3 in DNA: TGTGCCAGCAGTTACGAGACAGGTTATGGCTACACCTTC. This gives the protein CASSYETGYGYTF.

The chain is built from TRBV3-1 (or the pseudogene TRBV3-2) and TRBJ1-6; D not resolved. V was clipped by 2 bases and J by 7 bases, with 9 bases between them. The CDR3 contains 14 residues. Germline CDR1 LGHDT, CDR2 YNNKEL (reference sequence). As DNA, the CDR3 is TGTGCCAGCAGCCAAACAGCCCAGAATTCACCCCTCCACTTT. It specifies CASSQTAQNSPLHF.

In its sample, this clone was seen a few times. CDR3 nucleotides: TGTGCCAGCAGTTTAGGGCTACAGGTGGTTCTGGGCGGCTACACCTTC. Translated, it gives CASSLGLQVVLGGYTF. The chain employs TRBV28 and TRBJ1-2; possible D gene TRBD1, 5 bases. This CDR3 has 16 residues. Trimming removed 2 bases at V and 8 bases at J, with 21 bases between. Germline CDR1 MDHEN, CDR2 SYDVKM.

V usage is TRBV5-1 and J usage is TRBJ2-7; D is uncertain. V lost 0 bases and J 5 bases, leaving 18 bases between the germline ends. Per germline, CDR1 SGHRS and CDR2 YFSETQ. The CDR3 contains 16 residues. The CDR3: CASSLGSSSPSDEQYF. The CDR3 DNA follows: TGCGCCAGCAGCTTGGGTTCCTCGAGTCCCAGCGACGAGCAGTACTTC. The whole variable domain, remainder taken from reference TRBV5-1 and TRBJ2-7, is KAGVTQTPRYLIKTRGQQVTLSCSPISGHRSVSWYQQTPGQGLQFLFEYFSETQRNKGNFPGRFSGRQFSNSRSEMNVSTLELGDSALYLCASSLGSSSPSDEQYFGPGTRLTVT.

The J gene is TRBJ2-7, the V gene TRBV15; TRBD2 matches 7 bases. The germline V gene has CDR1 LNHNV and CDR2 YYDKDF (reference sequence). CDR3 length: 14 amino acids. The ends lost 3 bases at V and 10 bases at J; junction bases unmatched: 12. CDR3 in amino acids: CATSSTRDYLRQYF. CDR3 DNA: TGTGCCACCAGCAGTACCCGGGACTACCTTCGCCAGTACTTC.